The entry below describes one TCR beta chain. Its antigen is not known. These data come from a study of T cell repertoires in cytomegalovirus infection. Study-level findings and limits: Within the response measured ex vivo, HLA-C-restricted CMV-specific TCR beta clonotypes were dominant. CMV carriers with the relevant HLA were identified by cumulative public TCR beta family frequency.

MiXCR, applied by TCRdb to the reads, yields one record per CDR3 protein. This sample has 250,000 to 300,000 distinct CDR3 sequences; around 25% occur once, and the top ten carry about 14%. Sequenced input: PBMCs. The source of this sequence is a human donor in good health (CMV status not recorded). Some clones in this sample may be carry-over from other donors' samples.

The CDR3 coding sequence is TGTGCCAGCAGCTTCCGTGGTGGGGCGGGGACCCAGTACTTC. This translates into CASSFRGGAGTQYF. This chain uses TRBV7-2 with TRBJ2-5; possibly TRBD1 or TRBD2 for D (5 bases each). Per the germline V gene, CDR1 is SGHTA and CDR2 is FQGNSA. The ends were cut back, 3 bases at V and 7 bases at J, with 15 bases in the middle. This CDR3 region has 14 residues. Combining the CDR3 with reference TRBV7-2 and TRBJ2-5 gives the whole variable domain GAGVSQSPSNKVTEKGKDVELRCDPISGHTALYWYRQSLGQGLEFLIYFQGNSAPDKSGLPSDRFSAERTGGSVSTLTIQRTQQEDSAVYLCASSFRGGAGTQYFGPGTRLLVL.